This entry features one TCR beta chain sequence. Its target is unknown. The entry originates in a study of T cells in narcolepsy. Assay used: immunoSEQ multiplex PCR; TCRdb lists only in-frame clones, some missing. Among over 10,000 clones listed, about 89% were seen once. Findings of the study overall: No autoreactive T cell clone sequences appeared in some memory CD4+ repertoires.

This CDR3 spans 13 amino acids. The V gene lost 3 bases and the J gene lost 5 bases, with 11 bases spanning the gap. Germline CDR1 reads SGDLS; CDR2 reads YYNGEE. The sequence was obtained from a human donor with narcolepsy. This chain links TRBV9 with TRBJ1-1, with unresolved D. Material: CD45RA- memory CD4+ T cells from PBMCs. DNA for the CDR3: TGTGCCAGCAGCGCCCTACTCCGTACTGAAGCTTTCTTT. It yields the protein CASSALLRTEAFF.